Listed here are 5 T cell receptor beta chains from one sample, sequenced in a study of blood T cell repertoires in COVID-19. The table came from immunoSEQ multiplex PCR; TCRdb's copy has only in-frame clones and leaves some out. The data show over 90,000 clones, about 83% seen once. Sequencing was carried out using peripheral blood. Receptors originate from a man aged 35-49 years with active or convalescent COVID-19.

The chain has TRBV4-2 and TRBJ2-3; 8 bases line up with TRBD1. Germline-derived CDR1 and CDR2 are LGHNA and YNFKEQ. V shed 0 bases, J shed 2 bases, and the junction held 4 bases outside the gene matches. CDR3 length equals 16 residues. The CDR3, as DNA: TGTGCCAGCAGCCAAGATGGGCAGGGGGCCACAGATACGCAGTATTTT. Protein: CASSQDGQGATDTQYF.

This clone was picked up one time. The rearrangement uses TRBV5-1 and TRBJ2-1; D may be TRBD1 (6 bases). Germline V CDR1 and CDR2: SGHRS, YFSETQ. V lost 0 bases to trimming and J lost 0 bases, with 16 bases between them. There are 18 residues in the CDR3. The CDR3 DNA sequence: TGCGCCAGCAGCTTGGGACAGGCCAAGTTGAGCTCCTACAATGAGCAGTTCTTC. Translating gives CASSLGQAKLSSYNEQFF.

This clone was observed a few times. V usage is TRBV7-6 and J usage is TRBJ1-6; no clear D. This CDR3 is built from 16 residues. Germline loops: CDR1 SGHVS, CDR2 FNYEAQ. Trimming took 5 bases from V and 8 from J, leaving 19 bases between them. DNA for the CDR3: TGTGCCAGCAGCCCTGGACTATTACGGGGTGATTCACCCCTCCACTTT. Translation: CASSPGLLRGDSPLHF.

In this sample, this clone turned up a few times. The J gene is TRBJ1-4, the V gene TRBV30; D remains unclear. Germline V CDR1 and CDR2: GTSNPN, SVGIG (reference sequence). V lost 4 bases, J lost 8 bases, and 8 bases lay in between. The CDR3 runs 11 residues. DNA for the CDR3: TGTGCCTGGAATTGGGAGGAAAAACTGTTTTTT. It is translated as CAWNWEEKLFF.

V is TRBV30 and J is TRBJ1-2, with 9 bases identical to TRBD1. The CDR3 runs 14 residues. Germline CDR1 is GTSNPN and CDR2 is SVGIG (reference sequence). V shed 1 base and J 8 bases; nucleotides not matched to a gene: 8. CDR3 amino acids: CAWSGSGQGVGYTF. CDR3 sequence (DNA): TGTGCCTGGAGTGGCTCGGGACAGGGTGTGGGCTACACCTTC.